Below, one TCR beta chain is given with its context. What it binds is unknown. The data belong to a study of Ad26.COV2.S vaccination and SARS-CoV-2 variants. Overall study findings and caveats: In TCR breadth and depth analyses, total T cell responses may have been underestimated. Substantial breadth was reported for post-vaccination spike-specific CD8+ and CD4+ T cells.

Sequencing used immunoSEQ multiplex PCR; TCRdb keeps in-frame clones, though not all of them. This sample carries over 300,000 clones, 83% of them seen once, and the ten largest clones take around 7%. Documented treatment: 15 to 20 received Ad26.COV2.S at low or high dose, single or two shots; roughly five received placebo; per-sample allocation not given. Day 63 following the first vaccine or placebo injection was when the samples were taken. Sequenced here: peripheral blood, sampled in a trial of Ad26.COV2.S vaccine versus placebo. This receptor was taken from a person between 18 and 65 years old who received the Ad26.COV2.S COVID-19 vaccine or a placebo.

Here the CDR3 DNA reads TGCGCCAGCACCACTGGACTTGGGACAACTAACTATGGCTACACCTTC. This sequence encodes CASTTGLGTTNYGYTF. The V and J genes are TRBV4-3 and TRBJ1-2; tentatively, D is TRBD1 (6 bases). Trimming left V 7 bases short and J 0 bases short, with 18 bases between. Germline CDR1 is LGHNA and CDR2 is YSLEER. The CDR3 length is 16 residues.